This record concerns one TCR beta chain sequence. Its antigen is still unknown. This specimen includes other DNA sequences encoding the same CDR3. This CDR3 comprises 17 residues. Trimming removed 6 bases from V and 2 bases from J; junction bases left unmatched: 10. Germline V gene lookup returns CDR1 MGHRA and CDR2 YSYEKL. This record belongs to a study of shared clonotypes between healthy human individuals. Study as a whole: Used for every donor were three CD4 naive, three CD4 memory, two CD8 naive and one CD8 memory plate. Study-level points and caveats: Tissue TCR repertoires likely differ from these blood-only repertoires. Generation probabilities of non-shared clonotypes were lower (relative to those shared by all four donors). Generally, naive subsets (rather than memory subsets) showed larger estimated richness.

The protocol was immunoSEQ multiplex PCR, while the TCRdb copy is restricted to in-frame clones and leaves out a portion. The sample carries about 2.4 million clones, more than 90% recorded once. The rearrangement uses TRBV4-1 and TRBJ2-2; 9 bases fit TRBD2. This sequence was found in a man between 18 and 29 years old in good health. Input material: naive CD4+ T cells sorted from blood. Subset indicated: CD45RA+ positively selected. The CDR3 is CASSPRGGGPNTGELFF. CDR3 sequence (DNA): TGCGCCAGCAGTCCCCGCGGGGGGGGGCCAAACACCGGGGAGCTGTTTTTT.